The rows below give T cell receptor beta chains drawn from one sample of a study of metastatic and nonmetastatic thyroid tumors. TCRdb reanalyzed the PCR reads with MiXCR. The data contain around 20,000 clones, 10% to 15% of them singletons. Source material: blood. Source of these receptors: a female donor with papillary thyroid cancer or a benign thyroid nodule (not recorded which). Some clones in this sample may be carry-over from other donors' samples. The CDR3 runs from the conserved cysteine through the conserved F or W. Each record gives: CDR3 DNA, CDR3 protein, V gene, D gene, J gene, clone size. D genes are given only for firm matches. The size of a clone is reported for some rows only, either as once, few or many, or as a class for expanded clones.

TGTGCCAGCAGTTGGGACACCTACGAGCAGTACTTC CASSWDTYEQYF TRBV2 NA TRBJ2-7 many
TGTGCCAGCAAGGGACGCAGCACAGATACGCAGTATTTT CASKGRSTDTQYF TRBV2 NA TRBJ2-3 many
TGTGCCAGCAGCATGTGGACAGGGGACACTGAAGCTTTCTTT CASSMWTGDTEAFF TRBV13 TRBD1 TRBJ1-1 many
TGTGCCAGCAGCCCCTCAGGGGACTATGGCTACACCTTC CASSPSGDYGYTF TRBV28 NA TRBJ1-2 medium-sized
TGTGCCAGCGGCCGGGACAGCTATTCACCCCTCCACTTT CASGRDSYSPLHF TRBV27 TRBD1 TRBJ1-6 medium-sized
TGTGCCAGTAGTATAGGTACAGGGAAGATGAATGAGCAGTTCTTC CASSIGTGKMNEQFF TRBV19 NA TRBJ2-1 many
TGTGCCAGCAGCTACTGGACAGGAGTAGAGACCCAGTACTTC CASSYWTGVETQYF TRBV5-6 TRBD1 TRBJ2-5 many
TGTGCCAGCAGCTTAACCTTAGCGGGGGGGTTCACAGATACGCAGTATTTT CASSLTLAGGFTDTQYF TRBV11-2 TRBD2 TRBJ2-3 many
TGTGCCAGCAGTTCACCGTGTGGGGCAAACTCCTACGAGCAGTACTTC CASSSPCGANSYEQYF TRBV28 NA TRBJ2-7 few
TGCGCCAGCAGCGCGCCACAGGGGGGCCGTGGGGAAGCTTTCTTT CASSAPQGGRGEAFF TRBV5-1 TRBD1 TRBJ1-1 many
TGCAGTGCGGACAGTGGGGGCGGAGAGACCCAGTACTTC CSADSGGGETQYF TRBV20-1 NA TRBJ2-5 many
TGTGCCTGGAGTGCTGGAGTGAACACTGAAGCTTTCTTT CAWSAGVNTEAFF TRBV30 NA TRBJ1-1 many
TGTGCCAGCAGTTTATTGCACTCCAAAGAGACCCAGTACTTC CASSLLHSKETQYF TRBV28 NA TRBJ2-5 many
TGTGCCAGCAGCTCGCCAGGACTAGTTCTGACCTACGAGCAGTACTTC CASSSPGLVLTYEQYF TRBV7-8 TRBD2 TRBJ2-7 many
TGTGCCAGCAGGTCTTCGGGACAGGGGAACACTGAAGCTTTCTTT CASRSSGQGNTEAFF TRBV27 TRBD1 TRBJ1-1 NA
TGCGCCAGCAGCCAAGGAAACGGGAATGATGAAAAACTGTTTTTT CASSQGNGNDEKLFF TRBV4-1 NA TRBJ1-4 many
TGCGCCAGCAGCCAGGTATGGAAATTGAACACCGGGGAGCTGTTTTTT CASSQVWKLNTGELFF TRBV4-1 NA TRBJ2-2 NA
TGTGCCACCGGGGGGCAGTCGAACACTGAAGCTTTCTTT CATGGQSNTEAFF TRBV12-3/TRBV12-4 NA TRBJ1-1 many
TGTGCCAGCAGCACTAGGACAGGGTTAGAGCAGTACTTC CASSTRTGLEQYF TRBV9 TRBD1 TRBJ2-7 many
TGTGCCAGCAGTGGGGGCTGGGTGGGAACTGAAGCTTTCTTT CASSGGWVGTEAFF TRBV2 NA TRBJ1-1 many
TGCGCCAGCAGTGAATTTCTTGGTGAAGAGACCCAGTACTTC CASSEFLGEETQYF TRBV10-2 NA TRBJ2-5 NA
TGTGCCAGCAGCTTACTAGCGGGACCACACAATGAGCAGTTCTTC CASSLLAGPHNEQFF TRBV7-3 TRBD2 TRBJ2-1 many
TGTGCCAGCAGTTCGGACAGCTCTGGAAACACCATATATTTT CASSSDSSGNTIYF TRBV12-3/TRBV12-4 NA TRBJ1-3 few
TGCGCCAGCAGGGACGGGACAGGGGTGTTCTTC CASRDGTGVFF TRBV5-1 TRBD1 TRBJ2-1 NA
TGTGCCAGCAGCTCTCTGTCCGGGACGAGGGAGACCCAGTACTTC CASSSLSGTRETQYF TRBV5-6 NA TRBJ2-5 many
TGTGCCAGCAGTTACGACAGCTATGGAAACACCATATATTTT CASSYDSYGNTIYF TRBV6-6 NA TRBJ1-3 medium-sized
TGTGCCATCAGTGCAGAGGGGTGTGAAAAACTGTTTTTT CAISAEGCEKLFF TRBV10-3 NA TRBJ1-4 few
TGTGCCAGCAGGGAGGGACAGGCCCAAGAGACCCAGTACTTC CASREGQAQETQYF TRBV2 TRBD1 TRBJ2-5 NA
TGTGCCAGCAGACCCTCGGCTCTAGCGGGCAGTAACACCGGGGAGCTGTTTTTT CASRPSALAGSNTGELFF TRBV28 TRBD2 TRBJ2-2 medium-sized
TGTGCCAGCGGATCGACTTCTGGGGCCAACGTCCTGACTTTC CASGSTSGANVLTF TRBV6-2/TRBV6-3 NA TRBJ2-6 medium-sized
TGTGCCAGCAGTGAATCGGCGGGAGTCTTCAACGAGCAGTACTTC CASSESAGVFNEQYF TRBV6-1 TRBD2 TRBJ2-7 medium-sized
TGTGCCAGCAGCGTAGGGGACAAGCCCTACGAGCAGTACTTC CASSVGDKPYEQYF TRBV9 NA TRBJ2-7 many
TGCAGCGCCGTCGCTCAGGGCTACACCTTC CSAVAQGYTF TRBV29-1 NA TRBJ1-2 many
TGTGCCAGCAGCCTGGGGGGGGCGTTAGCTAATGAAAAACTGTTTTTT CASSLGGALANEKLFF TRBV7-9 NA TRBJ1-4 many
TGTGCCAGTCGATCCAGACTAGCGGGGGGGCCAGATACGCAGTATTTT CASRSRLAGGPDTQYF TRBV19 TRBD2 TRBJ2-3 many
TGTGCCTGGAGTGGGCCCCGGGGGTCGCTGAGTGGCTACACCTTC CAWSGPRGSLSGYTF TRBV30 NA TRBJ1-2 many
TGTGCCAGCAGCGTAAGGGACAGGGCAGGGACCGGGGAGCTGTTTTTT CASSVRDRAGTGELFF TRBV9 TRBD1 TRBJ2-2 many
TGCGCCAGCAGCCAGGGTTACAACACTGAAGCTTTCTTT CASSQGYNTEAFF TRBV5-1 NA TRBJ1-1 many
TGTGCCAGCAGCTTGAACAGGCCCAATGAGCAGTTCTTC CASSLNRPNEQFF TRBV7-2 NA TRBJ2-1 many
TGCGCCAGCAGCTTGGACACTAGGGGGACCGCTGAAGCTTTCTTT CASSLDTRGTAEAFF TRBV5-1 NA TRBJ1-1 many
TGCAGTGCTATACGGGTGAACACTGAAGCTTTCTTT CSAIRVNTEAFF TRBV20-1 NA TRBJ1-1 many
TGTGCCAGCTCACCATCAGGGGTCATCTCTGGAAACACCATATATTTT CASSPSGVISGNTIYF TRBV18 NA TRBJ1-3 many
TGTGCCAGCAGCAGCCGGGACAGGGATGGTGATCATTTCTTC CASSSRDRDGDHFF TRBV27 TRBD1 TRBJ2-5 NA
TGCAGTGCCCTTACCGCCAACGTCCTGACTTTC CSALTANVLTF TRBV20-1 NA TRBJ2-6 once
TGCAGTGCTAGCAGGGGATATGGCTACACCTTC CSASRGYGYTF TRBV20-1 NA TRBJ1-2 NA
TGTGCCAGCAGGGCGACTAGCGGGGGCTCCTACGAGCAGTACTTC CASRATSGGSYEQYF TRBV2 TRBD2 TRBJ2-7 medium-sized
TGTGCCAGCAGCTTACGACAGTTCTATGGCTACACCTTC CASSLRQFYGYTF TRBV5-4 NA TRBJ1-2 many